Described below is a single T cell receptor beta chain sequence and its context. The antigen remains unidentified. The junction had 9 bases not matched to a gene; V was cut back by 7 bases and J by 7 bases. Per the germline V gene, CDR1 is LNHNV and CDR2 is YYDKDF (reference sequence). This CDR3 contains 14 residues. The data originate from a study of cytomegalovirus exposure and HLA in healthy donors. PCR primers comprised 60 Vbeta and 13 Jbeta primers. Per the original methods: Per a later analysis, the number of unique TCR beta chains was approximately 80 million, of which around 10 million were shared. Assay: immunoSEQ multiplex PCR; the TCRdb copy retains only in-frame clones and omits some. V, J and clone size are taken as reported in that table, and D and trimming were inferred from the DNA itself. This sample has roughly 200,000 clones, with about 80% found just once. Study outcomes and limitations: Productive rates of about 90% or about 30% were seen for most TCR beta V segments in an earlier analysis. Accounts indicate the classifier identified cytomegalovirus status with strong specificity and sensitivity. A later analysis by the authors found several of the most significant clusters apparently linked to common viral pathogens.

V usage is TRBV15 and J usage is TRBJ1-4; 7 nucleotides align to TRBD1. Sequencing was carried out using PBMCs. This receptor was taken from a woman aged 55-75 years in good health and CMV-seropositive. This chain's CDR3 is CATISNRDSEKLFF. CDR3 in DNA: TGTGCCACCATTTCGAACAGGGACAGTGAAAAACTGTTTTTT.